This is a list of T cell receptor beta chains from one sample in a study of T cells in Graves' hyperthyroidism and ophthalmopathy. Using its own MiXCR run on the multiplex PCR reads, TCRdb lists one record per CDR3 protein. The sample lists roughly 420,000 distinct CDR3 sequences, roughly 13% occurring once. Sequenced: blood. The receptors were sampled from a woman aged 18-30 years with Graves' hyperthyroidism. CDR3s include the opening cysteine and the closing phenylalanine or tryptophan. A D gene is named only where the DNA matches it firmly. Size tells how often a clone was seen (once, few, many) or the class of an expanded clone, and some rows leave it out.

J gene,clone size,V gene,D gene,CDR3 DNA,CDR3 protein
TRBJ2-1,.,TRBV4-2,TRBD2,TGTGCCAGCAGCCCAGGACTAGCGGGATCCAATGAGCAGTCCTTC,CASSPGLAGSNEQSF
TRBJ2-6,few,TRBV27,.,TGTGCCAGCAGTTTGAGGGGGTTTGGCCTACCTGGGGCCAACGTCCTGACCTTC,CASSLRGFGLPGANVLTF
TRBJ1-2,many,TRBV4-1,.,TGCGCCAGCAGCCTGCCCGGCCAAGAGTCTTATGGCTACACCTTC,CASSLPGQESYGYTF
TRBJ2-5,.,TRBV20-1,.,TGCAGTGCTAGGGATCTAGCGCACCAAGAGACCCAGTACTTC,CSARDLAHQETQYF
TRBJ2-7,many,TRBV28,.,TGTGCCAGCAGTTCATTTAGCCCTCTCTATCGCGAGCAGTACTTC,CASSSFSPLYREQYF
TRBJ2-5,many,TRBV4-1,TRBD2,TGCGCCAGCAGCCAAGATGGCGGGAGGGTCGAGACCCAGTACTTC,CASSQDGGRVETQYF
TRBJ2-5,many,TRBV11-2,.,TGTGCCAGCAGCCCGGGGACCACCGACTGGGAGACCCAGTACTTC,CASSPGTTDWETQYF
TRBJ1-2,many,TRBV28,TRBD1,TGTGCCAGCAGTCTTAGGACAGGGTGGTATGGCTACACCTTC,CASSLRTGWYGYTF
TRBJ1-1,few,TRBV30,.,TGTGCCTGGAACCCCGCGGGGAACACTGAAGCTTTCTTT,CAWNPAGNTEAFF
TRBJ2-1,many,TRBV12-3/TRBV12-4,.,TGTGCCAGCAGTCGTCTGCGAGTCGGCAATGAGCAGTTCTTC,CASSRLRVGNEQFF
TRBJ2-3,many,TRBV5-1,TRBD2,TGCGCCAGCAGCTCGCCGGGGACTAGCGGGCAGACAGCTAGCACAGATACGCAGTATTTT,CASSSPGTSGQTASTDTQYF
TRBJ2-1,many,TRBV7-6,.,TGTGCCAGCAGCTTAGGGGGGGTACAAAATGAGCAGTTCTTC,CASSLGGVQNEQFF
TRBJ1-2,many,TRBV6-5,.,TGTGCCAGCAGTTACTCTTACAGGAGCTATGGCTACACCTTC,CASSYSYRSYGYTF
TRBJ2-5,many,TRBV28,.,TGTGCCAGCAAGGGCAGTAAAGAGACCCAGTACTTC,CASKGSKETQYF
TRBJ2-2,.,TRBV3-1,TRBD1,TGTGCCAGCAGAACGACAGGGGACAGCGGGGAGCTGTTTTTT,CASRTTGDSGELFF
TRBJ2-3,.,TRBV6-2/TRBV6-3,TRBD2,TGTGCCAGCCTCGGGACTAGCGGGAGGTTTAGCACAGATACGCAGTATTTT,CASLGTSGRFSTDTQYF
TRBJ2-3,many,TRBV7-3,.,TGTGCCAGCAGCTCTCACAGCACAGATACGCAGTATTTT,CASSSHSTDTQYF
TRBJ2-1,few,TRBV2,.,TGTGCCAGTGAACGGCAGGGTCGGAATGAGCAGTTCTTC,CASERQGRNEQFF
TRBJ1-2,few,TRBV10-3,.,TGTGCCATCAGTGAGAGGCAGGTGACAAGTGATGGCTACACCTTC,CAISERQVTSDGYTF
TRBJ2-7,.,TRBV2,TRBD2,TGTGCCAGCAGTGAAAGCGGGAGTAGCGGGTACGAGCAGTACTTC,CASSESGSSGYEQYF
TRBJ1-2,many,TRBV9,TRBD1,TGTGCCAGCAGCGCCAACAGGGGGCTCAATGGCTACACCTTC,CASSANRGLNGYTF
TRBJ2-4,many,TRBV20-1,.,TGCAGTGCTAGAGATCCAACAGTAGCCAAAAACATTCAGTACTTC,CSARDPTVAKNIQYF
TRBJ2-1,once,TRBV30,TRBD2,TGTGCCTGGGGACCCCTTTTGGGAGGGACCTACGATGAGCAGTTCTTC,CAWGPLLGGTYDEQFF
TRBJ2-1,.,TRBV11-3,.,TGTGCCAGCAGCTACCGGGACACTATCTACAATGAGCAGTTCTTC,CASSYRDTIYNEQFF
TRBJ2-3,few,TRBV20-1,TRBD2,TGCAGTGCTATTTTCTCCCTGGGACTAGCGGGCACAGATACGCAGTATTTT,CSAIFSLGLAGTDTQYF
TRBJ1-2,.,TRBV6-2/TRBV6-3,TRBD1,TGTGCCAGCAGTCGGACAGGGGGCCTCTATGGCTACACCTTC,CASSRTGGLYGYTF
TRBJ1-2,.,TRBV27,.,TGTGCCAGCAGTGAGACGGCCGGGGGTGGCTATGGCTACACCTTC,CASSETAGGGYGYTF
TRBJ2-5,many,TRBV13,.,TGTGCCAGCAGCTTAAGAGTAGAGACCCAGTACTTC,CASSLRVETQYF
TRBJ2-7,.,TRBV4-1,TRBD1,TGCGCCAGCAGCCCCGAAACAGGGGTCCGGGAGCAGTACTTC,CASSPETGVREQYF
TRBJ2-2,.,TRBV7-9,.,TGTGCCAGCAGCCCCTCAGGGGTCGGCGGGGAGCTGTTTTTT,CASSPSGVGGELFF
TRBJ1-5,few,TRBV7-8,.,TGTGCCAGCAGCTTAGGGACACTAAATCAGCCCCAGCATTTT,CASSLGTLNQPQHF